This is a list of T cell receptor beta chains from one sample in a study of sequential checkpoint blockade in melanoma. Repertoires were generated with immunoSEQ multiplex PCR, while TCRdb's copy carries only in-frame clones and drops some. This sample has 18,000 or so clones, with 72% found just once. This specimen consisted of CD8+ T cells sorted from blood (inferred from file names), obtained from a patient given nivolumab and ipilimumab in sequence. The receptors come from a human donor with melanoma. The CDR3 runs from the conserved cysteine through the conserved F or W. The D gene is left open where the match is weak. Some rows have no size entry. The others give once, few or many, or a class for an expanded clone.

V	J	size	D	DNA	CDR3
TRBV6-5	TRBJ1-5	once	NA	TGTGCCAGCAGTTACAGCAGGGGCTCTCAGCCCCAGCATTTT	CASSYSRGSQPQHF
TRBV6-5	TRBJ1-1	once	TRBD1	TGTGCCAGCAGTTGGGGACAGGGAGGGACTGAAGCTTTCTTT	CASSWGQGGTEAFF
TRBV5-4	TRBJ1-2	NA	TRBD1	TGTGCCAGCAGCCCGGGGACAGGGAATCTCTATGGCTACACCTTC	CASSPGTGNLYGYTF
TRBV5-1	TRBJ1-1	NA	NA	TGCGCCAGCAGCTTAAGGGGATCCACTGAAGCTTTCTTT	CASSLRGSTEAFF
TRBV27	TRBJ2-7	few	TRBD2	TGTGCCAGCAGGACTAGCGGGAGGGCTTTCGACGAGCAGTACTTC	CASRTSGRAFDEQYF
TRBV6-5	TRBJ1-2	NA	TRBD1	TGTGCCAGCAGCCGTACAGGGGGCGGGCATGGCTACACCTTC	CASSRTGGGHGYTF
TRBV7-9	TRBJ2-1	NA	TRBD2	TGTGCCAGCAGCTTAGTCCCCGCGGCGGGGGGCCACTACAATGAGCAGTTCTTC	CASSLVPAAGGHYNEQFF
TRBV19	TRBJ1-5	NA	NA	TGTGCCAGTAGTATAGATCTTCAGCCCCAGCATTTT	CASSIDLQPQHF
TRBV5-4	TRBJ1-2	once	NA	TGTGCCAGCAGCTTGGACAGGGACGGCTACACCTTC	CASSLDRDGYTF
TRBV7-3	TRBJ2-1	NA	TRBD2	TGTGCCAGCAGGCGCGGACTAGCGGGAGGGAATGAGCAGTTCTTC	CASRRGLAGGNEQFF
TRBV6-5	TRBJ1-1	NA	NA	TGTGCCAGCAGTTACTCGAGCAGACACATGAACACTGAAGCTTTCTTT	CASSYSSRHMNTEAFF
TRBV4-1	TRBJ2-1	NA	TRBD2	TGCGCCAGCAGCCAAGTCTGGACAGCGGGGGGCGCCTACAATGAGCAGTTCTTC	CASSQVWTAGGAYNEQFF
TRBV29-1	TRBJ2-7	NA	TRBD1	TGCAGCGTCCCTGGACAGGGGCTATACGAGCAGTACTTC	CSVPGQGLYEQYF
TRBV2	TRBJ2-7	few	NA	TGTGCCAGCAGTGCTGGACAGTCCTACGAGCAGTACTTC	CASSAGQSYEQYF
TRBV7-8	TRBJ2-7	NA	TRBD1	TGTGCCAGCAGCTTAACCCCGGGACAGGGTCGCCACGAGCAGTACTTC	CASSLTPGQGRHEQYF
TRBV4-1	TRBJ1-5	NA	TRBD1	TGCGCCAGCAGCCATCCCACAGGGGGGGGCAATCAGCCCCAGCATTTT	CASSHPTGGGNQPQHF
TRBV7-9	TRBJ2-7	NA	NA	TGTGCCAGCAGCCTGTCGGGGCAGGGGCCACCCTACGAGCAGTACTTC	CASSLSGQGPPYEQYF
TRBV11-3	TRBJ2-7	NA	NA	TGTGCCAGCAGCCTTCGACCGGGCGAGCAGTACTTC	CASSLRPGEQYF
TRBV2	TRBJ1-1	NA	NA	TGTGCCAGCAGGGGCACATACATGAACACTGAAGCTTTCTTT	CASRGTYMNTEAFF
TRBV29-1	TRBJ2-7	once	NA	TGCAGCGTTGCAGGGGACGGTTCAGGCGAGCAGTACTTC	CSVAGDGSGEQYF
TRBV7-8	TRBJ2-7	NA	TRBD2	TGTGCCAGCAGCCCGGAACCGGGACTAGCTCAACCCTACGAGCAGTACTTC	CASSPEPGLAQPYEQYF
TRBV9	TRBJ2-7	NA	TRBD2	TGTGCCAGCAGCCCCGGGACTAGCGTCTACGAGCAGTACTTC	CASSPGTSVYEQYF
TRBV28	TRBJ1-4	NA	NA	TGTGCCAGCAGTTTCAGGATCGCAACTAATGAAAAACTGTTTTTT	CASSFRIATNEKLFF
TRBV6-6	TRBJ2-1	NA	TRBD2	TGTGCCAGCAGTTACTCCCCTAGCGGGAGTGCCTATGAGCAGTTCTTC	CASSYSPSGSAYEQFF
TRBV13	TRBJ2-7	NA	NA	TGTGCCAGCAGCTTATATTCCGGGGCGGGGCAGGGCGACGAGCAGTACTTC	CASSLYSGAGQGDEQYF
TRBV4-2	TRBJ1-2	NA	TRBD1	TGTGCCAGCAACATGGGGACAGATTATGGCTACACCTTC	CASNMGTDYGYTF
TRBV7-9	TRBJ2-2	NA	NA	TGTGCCAGCAGTACGAGGGCTCCGGGCCCGAACACCGGGGAGCTGTTTTTT	CASSTRAPGPNTGELFF
TRBV9	TRBJ2-7	NA	NA	TGTGCCAGCAGCGGCGGGACTTCCCCCTACGAGCAGTACTTC	CASSGGTSPYEQYF
TRBV27	TRBJ2-7	NA	TRBD2	TGTGCCAGCGGCCTGGGACTAGCGGGAACCTACGAGCAGTACTTC	CASGLGLAGTYEQYF
TRBV27	TRBJ2-7	few	NA	TGTGCCAGCAGTTTAGCCCGGGTCTTGAGCTCCTACGAGCAGTACTTC	CASSLARVLSSYEQYF
TRBV10-3	TRBJ2-1	NA	TRBD1	TGTGCCATCAGTACCGGGACAGGGATCAATGAGCAGTTCTTC	CAISTGTGINEQFF
TRBV29-1	TRBJ1-2	NA	NA	TGCAGCTTTGGCGACACGGTTAACTATGGCTACACCTTC	CSFGDTVNYGYTF
TRBV11-2	TRBJ1-2	NA	NA	TGTGCCAGCAGCTTAGAATGGGCTCCTAACTATGGCTACACCTTC	CASSLEWAPNYGYTF
TRBV9	TRBJ1-1	few	TRBD1	TGTGCCAGCAGCGCGGGACAGACCACTGAAGCTTTCTTT	CASSAGQTTEAFF
TRBV11-2	TRBJ2-3	NA	TRBD2	TGTGCCAGCAGCTCGCTAGCGGGAAAGACAGATACGCAGTATTTT	CASSSLAGKTDTQYF
TRBV4-1	TRBJ2-7	NA	TRBD2	TGCGCCAGCAGCCAAGGAGCGGGGGCCTACGAGCAGTACTTC	CASSQGAGAYEQYF
TRBV5-1	TRBJ2-7	NA	TRBD2	TGCGCCAGTAGCGGGGGGAATGACGAGCAGTACTTC	CASSGGNDEQYF
TRBV2	TRBJ1-2	few	NA	TGTGCCAGCAGTGCGTTTACAGGAACTGGCTACACCTTC	CASSAFTGTGYTF
TRBV9	TRBJ2-7	NA	NA	TGTGCCAGCAGCGTAGAGGACAGCACCTACGAGCAGTACTTC	CASSVEDSTYEQYF
TRBV5-6	TRBJ1-2	NA	TRBD1	TGTGCCAGCAGCTTATGGACAGGGGTCGCCGGCTACACCTTC	CASSLWTGVAGYTF